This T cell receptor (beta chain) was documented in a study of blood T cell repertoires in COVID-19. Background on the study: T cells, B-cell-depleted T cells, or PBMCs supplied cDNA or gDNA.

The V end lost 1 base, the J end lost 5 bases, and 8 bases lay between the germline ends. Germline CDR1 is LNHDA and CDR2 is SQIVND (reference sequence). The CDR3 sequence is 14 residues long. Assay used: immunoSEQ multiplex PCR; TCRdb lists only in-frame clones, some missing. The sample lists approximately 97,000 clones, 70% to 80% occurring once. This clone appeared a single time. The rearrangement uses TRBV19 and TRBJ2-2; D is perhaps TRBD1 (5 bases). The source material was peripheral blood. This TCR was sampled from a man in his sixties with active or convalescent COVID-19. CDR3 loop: CASSIAGITGELFF. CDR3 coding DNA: TGTGCCAGTAGTATAGCAGGGATTACCGGGGAGCTGTTTTTT. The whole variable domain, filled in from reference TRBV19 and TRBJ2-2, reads DGGITQSPKYLFRKEGQNVTLSCEQNLNHDAMYWYRQDPGQGLRLIYYSQIVNDFQKGDIAEGYSVSREKKESFPLTVTSAQKNPTAFYLCASSIAGITGELFFGEGSRLTVL.